Below, one T cell receptor (beta chain) is given with its context. This entry comes from a study of cytomegalovirus exposure and HLA in healthy donors. The PCR had 60 Vbeta and 13 Jbeta primers. The method was immunoSEQ multiplex PCR; TCRdb's version includes in-frame clones alone and lacks a portion of them. The table includes hundreds of thousands of clones, roughly 70% detected once. Germline CDR1 and CDR2: MNHEY and SMNVEV (reference sequence). This CDR3 spans 15 amino acids. The rearrangement uses TRBV27 and TRBJ2-5, with TRBD1 matching over 7 bases. The end of the DNA is better explained by TRBJ2-7, so the J call may be wrong. The clonotype was recovered from a woman aged 25 to 45 in good health and CMV-seronegative. Sequenced material: PBMCs. In DNA form, the CDR3 reads TGTGCCAGCAGTAAACTGGGACAGAGTGACTACGAGCAGTACTTC. Translation: CASSKLGQSDYEQYF.